This T cell receptor beta chain is from a study of shared clonotypes between healthy human individuals. Germline CDR1 SGHTS, CDR2 YDEGEE. The V and J ends lost 0 bases and 8 bases respectively, with 11 bases between them. The CDR3 loop spans 13 amino acids. This clone was seen once. Its antigen is unidentified. The repertoire was sequenced with immunoSEQ multiplex PCR; TCRdb's copy has only in-frame clones and lacks some. The table includes about 600,000 clones, more than 95% detected once. Whole-study results and caveats: Some clonotypes were shared by all four sorted-subset donors, while others were not shared. The non-shared ones had lower generation probabilities than the shared ones. Generally, naive subsets (rather than memory subsets) showed larger estimated richness. Sampling was confined to blood; repertoires within tissues likely differ.

Negatively enriched CD4+ T cells were divided by CD45RA into naive and memory. The specimen was naive CD4+ T cells sorted from blood. Stated subset: CD45RA+ positively selected. J is TRBJ1-1 and V is TRBV5-8; D is unresolved. This receptor was obtained from a woman aged 25 to 39 in good health. The CDR3 DNA is TGTGCCAGCAGCTTGGAGCCGGGAACAGAAGCTTTCTTT. It specifies CASSLEPGTEAFF.